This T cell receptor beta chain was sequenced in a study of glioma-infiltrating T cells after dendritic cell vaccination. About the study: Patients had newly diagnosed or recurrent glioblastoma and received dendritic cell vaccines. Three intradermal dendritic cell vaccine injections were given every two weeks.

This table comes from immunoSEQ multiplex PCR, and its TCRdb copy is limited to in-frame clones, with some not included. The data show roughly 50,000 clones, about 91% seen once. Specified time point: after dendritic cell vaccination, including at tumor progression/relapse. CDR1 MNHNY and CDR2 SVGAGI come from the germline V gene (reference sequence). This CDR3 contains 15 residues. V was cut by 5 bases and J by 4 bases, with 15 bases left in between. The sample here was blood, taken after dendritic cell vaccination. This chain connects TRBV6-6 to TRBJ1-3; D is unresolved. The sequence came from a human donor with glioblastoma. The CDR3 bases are TGTGCCAGCAGTGCCCCTGTTTCCAGGGGAAACACCATATATTTT. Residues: CASSAPVSRGNTIYF.